One and the same sample provided the 12 T cell receptor beta chains below, sequenced in a study of T cell responses to AZD1222 COVID-19 vaccine. Measured with immunoSEQ multiplex PCR; TCRdb has only the in-frame clones, and not every one. This table has 200,000 or so clones, over 80% appearing once. Sample: peripheral blood, taken on day 0 of AZD1222 vaccination. These receptors originate from an adult in good health.

J is TRBJ2-7 and V is TRBV5-1; 8 bases agree with TRBD1. With V trimmed by 3 bases and J by 0 bases, 5 bases remained unmatched. The CDR3 has 15 residues. CDR1 SGHRS and CDR2 YFSETQ come from the germline V gene. CDR3 amino acids: CASSSTGVNSYEQYF. In nucleotides, the CDR3 is TGCGCCAGCAGCTCGACAGGGGTCAACTCCTACGAGCAGTACTTC.

The V gene is TRBV7-9, the J gene TRBJ2-2; unclear D gene. Germline V gene data show CDR1 as SEHNR and CDR2 as FQNEAQ (reference sequence). The V end was cut by 1 base, the J end by 4 bases, with 22 bases between. The CDR3 sequence is 19 residues long. The CDR3 is CASSLEKGLSARTTGELFF. The DNA of the CDR3 is TGTGCCAGCAGCTTAGAGAAAGGCTTGAGCGCGAGAACCACCGGGGAGCTGTTTTTT.

The chain couples TRBV2 to TRBJ2-7; possible D gene TRBD1, 6 bases. V lost 11 bases and J 7 bases, leaving 24 bases between the germline ends. The CDR3 runs to 14 residues. Germline V gene data show CDR1 as SNHLY and CDR2 as FYNNEI. In DNA form, the CDR3 reads TGTGCCGGACAGATGGACCCAACGTCGTGGGAGCAGTACTTC. It specifies CAGQMDPTSWEQYF.

This CDR3 is CASSPRQGVNYGYTF. CDR3 coding DNA: TGTGCCAGCTCACCACGGCAGGGGGTCAACTATGGCTACACCTTC. The chain couples TRBV18 to TRBJ1-2, with 7 bases fitting TRBD1. Germline V gene data show CDR1 as KGHSH and CDR2 as LQKENI. V was pared by 1 base and J by 2 bases, with 4 bases of the junction left unmatched. The CDR3 spans 15 residues.

The genes are TRBV25-1 and TRBJ1-6; maybe TRBD1 (5 bases). Germline V gene lookup returns CDR1 MGHDK and CDR2 SYGVNS. V lost 6 bases to trimming and J lost 9 bases, with 15 bases between them. This CDR3 has 14 amino acids. CDR3 DNA: TGTGCCAGCAGGCTCGGGACTCGGAGTTCACCCCTCCACTTT. Translation: CASRLGTRSSPLHF.

The chain uses TRBV13 and TRBJ1-5; 10 nucleotides line up with TRBD1. The J segment lost 7 bases and the V segment lost 3 bases, leaving 3 bases of the junction unmatched. Germline V gives CDR1 PRHDT, CDR2 FYEKMQ (reference sequence). The CDR3 totals 14 residues. Here the CDR3 reads CASSFGQGVQPQHF. Written as DNA, the CDR3 is TGTGCCAGCAGCTTCGGACAGGGGGTCCAGCCCCAGCATTTT.

The chain is built from TRBV21-1 and TRBJ1-5. TRBV21-1 is an annotated pseudogene. There are 15 residues in the CDR3. The CDR3 bases are TGTGCCAGCAGCAAAGCGTTATATAGCAATCAGCCCCAGCATTTT. Its translation is CASSKALYSNQPQHF.

The V and J genes are TRBV10-2 and TRBJ2-5, with 11 positions matching TRBD2. V was clipped by 3 bases and J by 5 bases; unmatched bases: 5. The CDR3 spans 15 residues. Germline V gives CDR1 WSHSY, CDR2 SAAADI. CDR3 region: CASSDQTSGGETQYF. For the CDR3, the DNA is TGCGCCAGCAGTGATCAAACTAGCGGGGGTGAGACCCAGTACTTC.

This chain's CDR3 is CASRVGTDNYGYTF. CDR3 nucleotide sequence: TGCGCCAGCAGGGTAGGAACGGACAACTATGGCTACACCTTC. V and J are TRBV5-1 and TRBJ1-2, with D unresolved. From germline, CDR1 is SGHRS and CDR2 YFSETQ. V was trimmed by 5 bases and J by 2 bases, leaving 13 bases between them. CDR3 length equals 14 residues.

The V and J genes are TRBV7-8 and TRBJ2-7; 7 nucleotides align to TRBD2. Trimming cost V 1 base and J 3 bases; bases outside gene matches: 9. Germline assignment: CDR1 SGHVS and CDR2 FQNEAQ. The CDR3 has 16 residues. The CDR3, as DNA: TGTGCCAGCAGCTTAGGGTCGCTAGCGGTGATCTACGAGCAGTACTTC. The encoded protein is CASSLGSLAVIYEQYF. Combining the CDR3 with reference TRBV7-8 and TRBJ2-7 gives the whole variable domain GAGVSQSPRYKVAKRGQDVALRCDPISGHVSLFWYQQALGQGPEFLTYFQNEAQLDKSGLPSDRFFAERPEGSVSTLKIQRTQQEDSAVYLCASSLGSLAVIYEQYFGPGTRLTVT.

The rearrangement uses TRBV6-5 and TRBJ2-1, with 7 nucleotides matching TRBD2. CDR1 and CDR2 from the germline V gene are MNHEY and SVGAGI. V lost 7 bases to trimming and J lost 6 bases; unmatched junction nucleotides: 3. This CDR3 region has 12 residues. The DNA for the CDR3 is TGTGCCAGCAAGACTAGCCGCAATGAGCAGTTCTTC. Encoded protein: CASKTSRNEQFF.

The rearrangement joins TRBV19 to TRBJ2-7; D might be TRBD1 (5 bases). The CDR3 covers 14 residues. The germline V gene has CDR1 LNHDA and CDR2 SQIVND (reference sequence). The ends were cut back, 3 bases at V and 3 bases at J, with 12 bases in the middle. The CDR3 is CASSIRDSSYEQYF. The CDR3 coding sequence is TGTGCCAGTAGTATTCGAGACAGTAGCTACGAGCAGTACTTC.